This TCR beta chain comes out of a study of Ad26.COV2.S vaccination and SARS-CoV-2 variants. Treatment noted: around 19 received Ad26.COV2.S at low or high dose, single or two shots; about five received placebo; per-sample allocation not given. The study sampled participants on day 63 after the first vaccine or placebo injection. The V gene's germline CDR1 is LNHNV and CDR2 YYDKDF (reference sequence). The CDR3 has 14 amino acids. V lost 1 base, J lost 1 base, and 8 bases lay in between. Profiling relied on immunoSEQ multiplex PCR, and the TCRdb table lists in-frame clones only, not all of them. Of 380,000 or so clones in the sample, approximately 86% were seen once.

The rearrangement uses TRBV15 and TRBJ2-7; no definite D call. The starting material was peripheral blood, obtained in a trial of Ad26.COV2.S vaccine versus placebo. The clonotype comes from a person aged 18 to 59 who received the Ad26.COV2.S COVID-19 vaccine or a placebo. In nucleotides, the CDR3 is TGTGCCACCAGCAGAGGGGCTAGTTCCTACGAGCAGTACTTC. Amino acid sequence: CATSRGASSYEQYF.